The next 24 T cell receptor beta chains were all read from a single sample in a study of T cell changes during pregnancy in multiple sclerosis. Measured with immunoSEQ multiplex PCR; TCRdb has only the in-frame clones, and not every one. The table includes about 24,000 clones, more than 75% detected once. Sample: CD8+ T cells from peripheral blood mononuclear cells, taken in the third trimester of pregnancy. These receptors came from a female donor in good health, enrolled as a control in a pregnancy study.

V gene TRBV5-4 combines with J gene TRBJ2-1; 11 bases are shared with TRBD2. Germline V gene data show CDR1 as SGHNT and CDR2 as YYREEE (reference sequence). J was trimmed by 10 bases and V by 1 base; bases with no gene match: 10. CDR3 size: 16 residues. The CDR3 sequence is CASSLFQLAGGHEQFF. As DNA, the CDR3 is TGTGCCAGCAGCTTGTTTCAGCTAGCGGGAGGCCACGAGCAGTTCTTC.

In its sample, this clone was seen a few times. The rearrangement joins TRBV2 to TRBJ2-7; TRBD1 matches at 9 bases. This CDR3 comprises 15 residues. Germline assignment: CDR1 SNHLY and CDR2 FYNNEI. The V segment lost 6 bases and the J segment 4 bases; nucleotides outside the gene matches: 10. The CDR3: CASRKGTGSSYEQYF. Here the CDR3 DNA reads TGTGCCAGCAGAAAAGGGACAGGGTCTTCGTACGAGCAGTACTTC.

The CDR3 is CAWSTQLGETQYF. CDR3 DNA: TGTGCCTGGAGTACCCAGCTGGGCGAGACCCAGTACTTC. The rearrangement joins TRBV30 to TRBJ2-5; D is undetermined. Germline V gene data show CDR1 as GTSNPN and CDR2 as SVGIG (reference sequence). The CDR3 sequence is 13 residues long. The V and J ends lost 2 bases and 5 bases respectively, with 12 bases between them. The full variable domain, rest sourced from reference TRBV30 and TRBJ2-5, is SQTIHQWPATLVQPVGSPLSLECTVEGTSNPNLYWYRQAAGRGLQLLFYSVGIGQISSEVPQNLSASRPQDRQFILSSKKLLLSDSGFYLCAWSTQLGETQYFGPGTRLLVL.

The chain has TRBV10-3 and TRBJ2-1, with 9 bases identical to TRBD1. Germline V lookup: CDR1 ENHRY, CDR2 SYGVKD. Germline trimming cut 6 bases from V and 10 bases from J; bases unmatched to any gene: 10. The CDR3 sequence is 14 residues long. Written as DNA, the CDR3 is TGTGCCATCAGGGGGGGACAGGGTACAAGGGAGCAGTTCTTC. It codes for CAIRGGQGTREQFF.

CDR3 loop: CASSQGTSGSINEQFF. CDR3 sequence (DNA): TGTGCCAGCAGCCAGGGGACTAGCGGGAGTATCAATGAGCAGTTCTTC. The chain carries TRBV4-2 and TRBJ2-1; 14 bases align to TRBD2. The germline V gene encodes CDR1 LGHNA and CDR2 YNFKEQ. V lost 3 bases, J lost 6 bases, and 4 bases stayed unmatched. This CDR3 is built from 16 residues.

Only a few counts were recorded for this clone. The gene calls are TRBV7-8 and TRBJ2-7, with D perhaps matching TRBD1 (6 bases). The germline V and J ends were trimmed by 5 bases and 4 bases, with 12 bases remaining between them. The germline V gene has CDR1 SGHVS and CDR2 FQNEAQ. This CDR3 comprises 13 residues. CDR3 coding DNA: TGTGCCAGCAGCCAACTGGACAGTTACGAGCAGTACTTC. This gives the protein CASSQLDSYEQYF. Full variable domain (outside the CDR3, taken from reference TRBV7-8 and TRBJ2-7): GAGVSQSPRYKVAKRGQDVALRCDPISGHVSLFWYQQALGQGPEFLTYFQNEAQLDKSGLPSDRFFAERPEGSVSTLKIQRTQQEDSAVYLCASSQLDSYEQYFGPGTRLTVT.

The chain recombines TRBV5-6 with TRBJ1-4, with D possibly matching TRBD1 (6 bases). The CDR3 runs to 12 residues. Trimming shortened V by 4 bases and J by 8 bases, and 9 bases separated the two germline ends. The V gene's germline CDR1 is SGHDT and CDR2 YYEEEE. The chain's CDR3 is CASSPGTEKLFF. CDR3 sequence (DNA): TGTGCCAGCAGCCCTGGGACAGAAAAACTGTTTTTT.

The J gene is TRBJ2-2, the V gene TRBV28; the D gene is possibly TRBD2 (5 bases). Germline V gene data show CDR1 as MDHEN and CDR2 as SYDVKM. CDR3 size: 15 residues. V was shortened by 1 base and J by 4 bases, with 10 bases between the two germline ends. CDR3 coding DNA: TGTGCCAGCAGTTTATTCTCTAGCCTCACCGGGGAGCTGTTTTTT. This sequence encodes CASSLFSSLTGELFF.

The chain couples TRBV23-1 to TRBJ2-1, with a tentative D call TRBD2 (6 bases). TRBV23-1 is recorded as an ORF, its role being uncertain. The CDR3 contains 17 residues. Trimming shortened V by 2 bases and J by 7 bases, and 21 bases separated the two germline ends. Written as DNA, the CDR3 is TGCGCCAGCAGTCAAAGCACCGGGACTGGAGGATTTAATGAGCAGTTCTTC. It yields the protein CASSQSTGTGGFNEQFF.

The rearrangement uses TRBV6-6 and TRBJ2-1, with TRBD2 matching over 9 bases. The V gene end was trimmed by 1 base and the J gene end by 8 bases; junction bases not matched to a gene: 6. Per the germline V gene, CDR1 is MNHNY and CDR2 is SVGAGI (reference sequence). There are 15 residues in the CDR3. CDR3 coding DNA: TGTGCCAGCAGTTACTACCGCGGGGGGGTGGATGAGCAGTTCTTC. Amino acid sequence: CASSYYRGGVDEQFF.

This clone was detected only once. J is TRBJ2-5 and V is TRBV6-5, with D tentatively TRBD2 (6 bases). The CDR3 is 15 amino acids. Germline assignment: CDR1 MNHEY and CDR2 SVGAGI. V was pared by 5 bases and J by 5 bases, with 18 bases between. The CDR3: CASSGSSGGAETQYF. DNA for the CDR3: TGTGCCAGCAGTGGGTCTTCTGGCGGGGCCGAGACCCAGTACTTC.

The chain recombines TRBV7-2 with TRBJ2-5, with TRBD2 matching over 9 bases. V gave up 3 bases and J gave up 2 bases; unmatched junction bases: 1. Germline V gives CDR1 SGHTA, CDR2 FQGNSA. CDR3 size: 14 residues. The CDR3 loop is CASSFLAGQETQYF. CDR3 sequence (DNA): TGTGCCAGCAGCTTTCTAGCGGGGCAAGAGACCCAGTACTTC.

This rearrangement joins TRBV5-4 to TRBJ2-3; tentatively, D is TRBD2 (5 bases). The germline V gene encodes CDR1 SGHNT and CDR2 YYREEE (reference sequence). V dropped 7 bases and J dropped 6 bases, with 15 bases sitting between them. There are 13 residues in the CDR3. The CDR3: CASRPLVGDTQYF. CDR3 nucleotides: TGTGCCAGCCGACCACTAGTGGGCGATACGCAGTATTTT.

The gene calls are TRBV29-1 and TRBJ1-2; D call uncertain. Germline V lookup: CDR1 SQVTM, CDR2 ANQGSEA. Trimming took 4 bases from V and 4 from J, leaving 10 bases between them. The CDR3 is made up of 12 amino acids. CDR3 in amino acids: CSVGSGSYGYTF. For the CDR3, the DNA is TGCAGCGTTGGATCGGGGTCCTATGGCTACACCTTC.

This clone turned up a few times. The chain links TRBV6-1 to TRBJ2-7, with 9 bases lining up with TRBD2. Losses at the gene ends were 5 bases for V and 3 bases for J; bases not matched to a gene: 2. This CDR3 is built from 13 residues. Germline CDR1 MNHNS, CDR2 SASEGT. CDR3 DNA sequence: TGTGCCAGCAGTTCGACTAGCGGCTACGAGCAGTACTTC. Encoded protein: CASSSTSGYEQYF.

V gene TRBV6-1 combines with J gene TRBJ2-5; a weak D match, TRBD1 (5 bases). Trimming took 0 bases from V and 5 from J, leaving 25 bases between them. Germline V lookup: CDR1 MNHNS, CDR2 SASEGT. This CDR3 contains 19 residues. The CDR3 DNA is TGTGCCAGCAGTGAAGCAAGGGGCTTATCTCGTTCCTTTATGGAGACCCAGTACTTC. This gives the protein CASSEARGLSRSFMETQYF.

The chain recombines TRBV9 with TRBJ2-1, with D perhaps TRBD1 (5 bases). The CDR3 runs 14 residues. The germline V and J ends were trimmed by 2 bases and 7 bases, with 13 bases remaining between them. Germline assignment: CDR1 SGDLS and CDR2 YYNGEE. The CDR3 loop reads CASSVQGHSNEQFF. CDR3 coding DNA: TGTGCCAGCAGCGTGCAGGGCCACAGTAATGAGCAGTTCTTC.

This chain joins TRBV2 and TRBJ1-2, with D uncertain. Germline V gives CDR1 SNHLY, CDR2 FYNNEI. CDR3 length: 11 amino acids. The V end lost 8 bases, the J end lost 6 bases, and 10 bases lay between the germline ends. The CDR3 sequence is CASRDRDGYTF. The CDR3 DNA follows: TGTGCCAGCCGGGATCGGGATGGCTACACCTTC.

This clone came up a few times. DNA for the CDR3: TGTGCCAGCAGTTACCAACCATCGGGGAACACTGAAGCTTTCTTT. It is translated as CASSYQPSGNTEAFF. The chain is built from TRBV6-5 and TRBJ1-1; unclear D gene. V gave up 2 bases and J gave up 1 base, with 11 bases separating them. The germline CDR1 and CDR2 sequences are MNHEY and SVGAGI. This CDR3 is built from 15 residues.

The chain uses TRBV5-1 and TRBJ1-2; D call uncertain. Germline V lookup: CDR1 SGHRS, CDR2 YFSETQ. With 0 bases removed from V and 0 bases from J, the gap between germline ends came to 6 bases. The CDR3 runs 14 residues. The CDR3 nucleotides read TGCGCCAGCAGCTTGGCCATAGCTAACTATGGCTACACCTTC. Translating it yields CASSLAIANYGYTF.

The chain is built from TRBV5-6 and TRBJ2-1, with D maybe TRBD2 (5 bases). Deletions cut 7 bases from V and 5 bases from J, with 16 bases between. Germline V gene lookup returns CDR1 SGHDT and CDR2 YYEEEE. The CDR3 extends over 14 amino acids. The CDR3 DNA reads TGTGCCAGCGAGTCTAGCATGGCCAACAATGAGCAGTTCTTC. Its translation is CASESSMANNEQFF.

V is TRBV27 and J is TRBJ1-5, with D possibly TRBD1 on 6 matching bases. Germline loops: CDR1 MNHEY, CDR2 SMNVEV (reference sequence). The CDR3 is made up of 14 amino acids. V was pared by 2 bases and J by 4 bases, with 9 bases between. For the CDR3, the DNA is TGTGCCAGCAGTTTAGGACAGCTAAATCAGCCCCAGCATTTT. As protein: CASSLGQLNQPQHF.

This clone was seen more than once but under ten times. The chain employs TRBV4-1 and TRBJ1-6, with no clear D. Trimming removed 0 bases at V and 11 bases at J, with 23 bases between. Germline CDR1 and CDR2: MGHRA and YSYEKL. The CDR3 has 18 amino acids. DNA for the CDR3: TGCGCCAGCAGCCAAGATCCGGGTTCGGGATCATCTAGGGCACCCCTCCACTTT. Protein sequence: CASSQDPGSGSSRAPLHF.

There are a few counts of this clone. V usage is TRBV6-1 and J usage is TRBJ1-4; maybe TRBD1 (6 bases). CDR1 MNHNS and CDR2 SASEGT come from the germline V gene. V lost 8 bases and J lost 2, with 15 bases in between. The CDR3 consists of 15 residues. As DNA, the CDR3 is TGTGCCAGCGGGGAGGGGGTGGGCACTAATGAAAAACTGTTTTTT. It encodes CASGEGVGTNEKLFF.